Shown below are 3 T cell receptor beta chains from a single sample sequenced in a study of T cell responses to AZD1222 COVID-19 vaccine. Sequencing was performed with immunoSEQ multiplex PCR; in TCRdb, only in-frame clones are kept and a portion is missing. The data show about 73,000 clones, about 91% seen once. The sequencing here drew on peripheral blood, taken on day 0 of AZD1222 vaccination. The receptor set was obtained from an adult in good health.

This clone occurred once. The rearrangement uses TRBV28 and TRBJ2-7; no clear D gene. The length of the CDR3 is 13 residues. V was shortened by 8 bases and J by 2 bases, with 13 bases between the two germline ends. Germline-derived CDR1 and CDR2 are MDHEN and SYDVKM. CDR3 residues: CASPRAVPYEQYF. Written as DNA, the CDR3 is TGTGCCAGCCCAAGGGCAGTCCCCTACGAGCAGTACTTC.

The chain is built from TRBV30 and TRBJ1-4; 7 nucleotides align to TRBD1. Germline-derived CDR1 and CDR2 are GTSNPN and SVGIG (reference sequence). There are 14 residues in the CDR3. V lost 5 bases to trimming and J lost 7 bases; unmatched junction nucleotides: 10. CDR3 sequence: CAWAYGTVGEKLFF. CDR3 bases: TGTGCCTGGGCCTACGGGACAGTAGGTGAAAAACTGTTTTTT.

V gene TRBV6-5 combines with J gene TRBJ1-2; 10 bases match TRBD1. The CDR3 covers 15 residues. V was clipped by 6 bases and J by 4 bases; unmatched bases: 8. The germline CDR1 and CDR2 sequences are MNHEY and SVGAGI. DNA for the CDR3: TGTGCCAGCAGCCTTTCGACAGGGGGCCTCTATGGCTACACCTTC. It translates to CASSLSTGGLYGYTF.